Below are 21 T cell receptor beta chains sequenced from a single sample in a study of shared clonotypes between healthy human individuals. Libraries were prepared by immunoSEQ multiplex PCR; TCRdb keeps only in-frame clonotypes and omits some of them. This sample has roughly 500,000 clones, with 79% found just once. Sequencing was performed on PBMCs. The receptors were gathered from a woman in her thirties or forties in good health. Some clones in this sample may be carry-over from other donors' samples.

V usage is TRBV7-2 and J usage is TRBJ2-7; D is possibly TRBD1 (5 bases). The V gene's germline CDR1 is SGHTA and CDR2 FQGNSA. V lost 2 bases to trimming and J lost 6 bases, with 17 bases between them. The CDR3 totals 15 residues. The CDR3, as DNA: TGTGCCAGCAGCTTATTTGCAGGGTCAGTAGGCGAGCAGTACTTC. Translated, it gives CASSLFAGSVGEQYF. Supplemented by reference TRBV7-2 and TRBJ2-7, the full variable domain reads GAGVSQSPSNKVTEKGKDVELRCDPISGHTALYWYRQSLGQGLEFLIYFQGNSAPDKSGLPSDRFSAERTGGSVSTLTIQRTQQEDSAVYLCASSLFAGSVGEQYFGPGTRLTVT.

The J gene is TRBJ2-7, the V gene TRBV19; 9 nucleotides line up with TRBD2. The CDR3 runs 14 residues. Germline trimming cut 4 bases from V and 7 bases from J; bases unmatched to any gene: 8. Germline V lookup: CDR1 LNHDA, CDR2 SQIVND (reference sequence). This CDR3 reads CASSRLAGIEEQYF. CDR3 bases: TGTGCCAGTAGTAGGCTAGCGGGAATAGAAGAGCAGTACTTC.

This chain's CDR3 is CASSHGRDQPQHF. The CDR3 DNA is TGTGCCAGCAGCCACGGACGGGATCAGCCCCAGCATTTT. The chain has TRBV4-2 and TRBJ1-5; D is uncertain. Trimming took 3 bases from V and 5 from J, leaving 8 bases between them. This CDR3 is 13 amino acids long. CDR1 and CDR2 from the germline V gene are LGHNA and YNFKEQ.

CDR3 nucleotide sequence: TGTGCCAGCAGTTCCCCGGGACTAGCGGCTTACAATGAGCAGTTCTTC. Translated, it gives CASSSPGLAAYNEQFF. The rearrangement uses TRBV28 and TRBJ2-1; the match to TRBD2 covers 11 bases. This CDR3 has 16 residues. After removal of 4 bases from V and 4 bases from J, the junction contained 6 bases not matched to a gene. CDR1 MDHEN and CDR2 SYDVKM come from the germline V gene.

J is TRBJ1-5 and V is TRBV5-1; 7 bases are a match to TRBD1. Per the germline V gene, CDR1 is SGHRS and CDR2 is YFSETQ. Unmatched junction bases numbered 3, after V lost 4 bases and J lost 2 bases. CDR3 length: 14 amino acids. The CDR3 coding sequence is TGCGCCAGCAGCCCCGGACAGGGCAATCAGCCCCAGCATTTT. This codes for CASSPGQGNQPQHF.

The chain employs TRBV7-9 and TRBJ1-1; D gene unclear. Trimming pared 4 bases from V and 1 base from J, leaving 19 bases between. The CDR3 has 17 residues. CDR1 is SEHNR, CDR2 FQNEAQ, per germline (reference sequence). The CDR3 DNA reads TGTGCCAGCAGCTCACCACCCGCCGGGCAGCAGAACACTGAAGCTTTCTTT. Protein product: CASSSPPAGQQNTEAFF.

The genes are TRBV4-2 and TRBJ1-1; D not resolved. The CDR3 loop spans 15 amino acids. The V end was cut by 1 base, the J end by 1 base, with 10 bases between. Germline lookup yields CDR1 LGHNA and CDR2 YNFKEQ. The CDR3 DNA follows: TGTGCCAGCAGCCAAGGGCAGGCCGAGAACACTGAAGCTTTCTTT. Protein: CASSQGQAENTEAFF.

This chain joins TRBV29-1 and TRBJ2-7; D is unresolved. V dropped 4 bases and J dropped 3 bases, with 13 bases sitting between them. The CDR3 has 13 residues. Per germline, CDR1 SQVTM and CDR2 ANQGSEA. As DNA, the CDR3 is TGCAGCGTTGGATTTGACCCTTACTACGAGCAGTACTTC. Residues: CSVGFDPYYEQYF.

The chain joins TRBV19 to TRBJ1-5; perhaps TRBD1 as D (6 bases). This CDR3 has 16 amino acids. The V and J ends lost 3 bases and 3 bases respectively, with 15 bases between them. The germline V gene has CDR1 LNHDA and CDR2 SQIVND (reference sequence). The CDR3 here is CASSIINRALNQPQHF. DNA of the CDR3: TGTGCCAGTAGTATTATCAACAGGGCCCTCAATCAGCCCCAGCATTTT. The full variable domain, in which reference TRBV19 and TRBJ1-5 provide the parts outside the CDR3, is DGGITQSPKYLFRKEGQNVTLSCEQNLNHDAMYWYRQDPGQGLRLIYYSQIVNDFQKGDIAEGYSVSREKKESFPLTVTSAQKNPTAFYLCASSIINRALNQPQHFGDGTRLSIL.

DNA for the CDR3: TGTGCCACCACGGGCCCTAGCGGTAGCTCCTACAATGAGCAGTTCTTC. Residues: CATTGPSGSSYNEQFF. V gene TRBV27 combines with J gene TRBJ2-1; 7 bases match TRBD2. CDR3 length: 16 residues. The germline CDR1 and CDR2 sequences are MNHEY and SMNVEV (reference sequence). J lost 0 bases, V lost 10 bases, and 12 bases had no gene match.

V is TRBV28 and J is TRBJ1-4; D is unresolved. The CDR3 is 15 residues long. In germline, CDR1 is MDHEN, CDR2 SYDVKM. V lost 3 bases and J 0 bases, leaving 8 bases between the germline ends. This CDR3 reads CASSLITATNEKLFF. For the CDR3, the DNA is TGTGCCAGCAGTTTGATAACCGCAACTAATGAAAAACTGTTTTTT. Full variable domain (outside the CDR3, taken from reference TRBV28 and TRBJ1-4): DVKVTQSSRYLVKRTGEKVFLECVQDMDHENMFWYRQDPGLGLRLIYFSYDVKMKEKGDIPEGYSVSREKKERFSLILESASTNQTSMYLCASSLITATNEKLFFGSGTQLSVL.

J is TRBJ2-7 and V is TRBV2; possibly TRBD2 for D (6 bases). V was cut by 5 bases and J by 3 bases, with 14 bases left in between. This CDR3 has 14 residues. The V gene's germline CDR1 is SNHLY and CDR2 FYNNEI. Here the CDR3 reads CASSPKGGLYEQYF. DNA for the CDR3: TGTGCCAGCAGTCCAAAGGGAGGACTCTACGAGCAGTACTTC.

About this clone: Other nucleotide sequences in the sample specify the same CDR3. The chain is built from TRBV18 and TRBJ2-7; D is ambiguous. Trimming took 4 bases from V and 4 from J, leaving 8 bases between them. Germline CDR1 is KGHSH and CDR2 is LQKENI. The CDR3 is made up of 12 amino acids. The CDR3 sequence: CASSQNSYEQYF. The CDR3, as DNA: TGTGCCAGCTCACAGAATAGTTACGAGCAGTACTTC.

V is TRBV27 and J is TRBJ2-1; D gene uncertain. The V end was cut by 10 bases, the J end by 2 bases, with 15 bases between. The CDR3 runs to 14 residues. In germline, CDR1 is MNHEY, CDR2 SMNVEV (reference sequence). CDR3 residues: CATLKSVAYNEQFF. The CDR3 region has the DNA TGTGCCACTCTAAAAAGCGTAGCCTACAATGAGCAGTTCTTC.

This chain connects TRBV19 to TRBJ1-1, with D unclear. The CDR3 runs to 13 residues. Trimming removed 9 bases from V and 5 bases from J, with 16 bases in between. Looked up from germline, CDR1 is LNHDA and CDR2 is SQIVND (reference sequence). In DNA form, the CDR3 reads TGTGCCAGCAGTGAGACACGAGGGACTGAAGCTTTCTTT. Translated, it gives CASSETRGTEAFF. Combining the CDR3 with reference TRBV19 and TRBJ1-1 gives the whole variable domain DGGITQSPKYLFRKEGQNVTLSCEQNLNHDAMYWYRQDPGQGLRLIYYSQIVNDFQKGDIAEGYSVSREKKESFPLTVTSAQKNPTAFYLCASSETRGTEAFFGQGTRLTVV.

The CDR3 DNA reads as TGTGCCACCAGCAGACCGTCAGCGGGAGCCAAAAACATTCAGTACTTC. It translates to CATSRPSAGAKNIQYF. The chain has TRBV15 and TRBJ2-4, with D possibly matching TRBD2 (6 bases). Per the germline V gene, CDR1 is LNHNV and CDR2 is YYDKDF (reference sequence). V lost 2 bases, J lost 0 bases, and 11 bases lay in between. This CDR3 spans 16 amino acids.

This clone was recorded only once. The CDR3 reads CASSVPGTRVYEQYF. CDR3 DNA: TGTGCCAGTAGTGTACCCGGGACTAGAGTCTACGAGCAGTACTTC. The V call is TRBV19, the J call TRBJ2-7; 8 bases align to TRBD2. Germline CDR1 is LNHDA and CDR2 is SQIVND (reference sequence). After removal of 5 bases from V and 3 bases from J, the junction contained 9 bases not matched to a gene. The CDR3 contains 15 residues.

In DNA, the CDR3 is TGCGCCAGCAGCCCCCAAGCGGGAGGGCTTGCCACAGATACGCAGTATTTT. Translating it yields CASSPQAGGLATDTQYF. The chain recombines TRBV5-1 with TRBJ2-3; 10 bases are shared with TRBD2. The ends lost 4 bases at V and 2 bases at J; junction bases unmatched: 10. CDR3 length: 17 residues. The V gene's germline CDR1 is SGHRS and CDR2 YFSETQ.

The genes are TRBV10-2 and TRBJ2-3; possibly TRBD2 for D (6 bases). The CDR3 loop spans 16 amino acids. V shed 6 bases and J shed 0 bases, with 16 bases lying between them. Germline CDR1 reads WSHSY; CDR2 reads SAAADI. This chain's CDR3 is CASRPGADPSTDTQYF. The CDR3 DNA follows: TGCGCCAGCAGGCCGGGAGCGGATCCTAGCACAGATACGCAGTATTTT.

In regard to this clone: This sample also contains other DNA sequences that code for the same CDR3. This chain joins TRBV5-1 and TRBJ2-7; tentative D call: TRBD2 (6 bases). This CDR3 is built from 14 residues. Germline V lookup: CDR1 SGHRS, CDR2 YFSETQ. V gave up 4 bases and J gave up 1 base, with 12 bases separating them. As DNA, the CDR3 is TGCGCCAGCAGCCCGGGACTTGCTTCCTACGAGCAGTACTTC. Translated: CASSPGLASYEQYF.

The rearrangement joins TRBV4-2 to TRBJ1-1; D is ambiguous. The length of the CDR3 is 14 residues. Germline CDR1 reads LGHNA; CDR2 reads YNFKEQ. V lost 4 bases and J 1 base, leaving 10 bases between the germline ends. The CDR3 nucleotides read TGTGCCAGCAGCCCGCCCAGCAGGAACACTGAAGCTTTCTTT. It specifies CASSPPSRNTEAFF.